The 13 T cell receptor beta chains listed next were all sequenced from one sample in a study of blood T cell repertoires in COVID-19. Clones were read by immunoSEQ multiplex PCR, and TCRdb kept only the in-frame ones, dropping some. The sample contains fewer than 250,000 clones, around 90% of which appear only once. Sequencing was performed on peripheral blood. The receptors were sampled from a man aged 60-69 years who had recovered from COVID-19.

The chain recombines TRBV7-3 with TRBJ1-4, with D perhaps TRBD1 (6 bases). The ends were cut back, 2 bases at V and 5 bases at J, with 21 bases in the middle. CDR1 SGHTA and CDR2 FQGTGA come from the germline V gene. This CDR3 contains 18 residues. The DNA for the CDR3 is TGTGCCAGCAGCTTACGACCAGGGGCCGTATCCGGGAATGAAAAACTGTTTTTT. Its protein is CASSLRPGAVSGNEKLFF.

This chain links TRBV6-1 with TRBJ1-6; 7 positions agree with TRBD1. J was trimmed by 2 bases and V by 3 bases; bases with no gene match: 1. Germline V lookup: CDR1 MNHNS, CDR2 SASEGT. The CDR3 runs 15 residues. CDR3 bases: TGTGCCAGCAGTGACGGACAGGCCTATAATTCACCCCTCCACTTT. This translates into CASSDGQAYNSPLHF.

The chain is built from TRBV24-1 and TRBJ2-1; TRBD2 matches at 11 bases. The CDR3 loop spans 18 amino acids. Trimming removed 4 bases from V and 2 bases from J; junction bases left unmatched: 9. From germline, CDR1 is KGHDR and CDR2 SFDVKD. CDR3 protein: CATSDPVASGGTYNEQFF. In nucleotides, the CDR3 is TGTGCCACCAGTGACCCTGTGGCTAGCGGGGGGACCTACAATGAGCAGTTCTTC.

V and J are TRBV2 and TRBJ1-5; possible D gene TRBD1, 6 bases. Germline CDR1 and CDR2: SNHLY and FYNNEI. Trimming pared 7 bases from V and 4 bases from J, leaving 14 bases between. The CDR3 runs to 14 residues. Here the CDR3 DNA reads TGTGCCAGCAACGGCCAGGGGTTGAATCAGCCCCAGCATTTT. Translation: CASNGQGLNQPQHF.

This chain links TRBV15 with TRBJ2-5; D may be TRBD2 (5 bases). The CDR3 length is 14 residues. Trimming stripped 1 base from V and 6 bases from J, with 12 bases between. Germline values: CDR1 LNHNV, CDR2 YYDKDF (reference sequence). CDR3 loop: CATSRASRAQTQYF. The CDR3 DNA reads as TGTGCCACCAGCAGAGCCTCGAGGGCTCAGACCCAGTACTTC.

This chain links TRBV12-3 or TRBV12-4 with TRBJ1-1; no clear D. The germline V and J ends were trimmed by 5 bases and 3 bases, with 10 bases remaining between them. The CDR3 runs to 13 residues. CDR3 sequence: CASSPRRHTEAFF. Written as DNA, the CDR3 is TGTGCCAGCAGTCCTAGGCGGCACACTGAAGCTTTCTTT.

V and J are TRBV6-1 and TRBJ1-5; weak D call: TRBD1 (6 bases). CDR3 size: 15 residues. Germline values: CDR1 MNHNS, CDR2 SASEGT. The germline V and J ends were trimmed by 1 base and 7 bases, with 14 bases remaining between them. CDR3 protein: CASSEGGGGNQPQHF. In nucleotides, the CDR3 is TGTGCCAGCAGTGAAGGAGGGGGGGGAAACCAGCCCCAGCATTTT.

This rearrangement joins TRBV30 to TRBJ2-5; 7 nucleotides match TRBD1. The V gene's germline CDR1 is GTSNPN and CDR2 SVGIG (reference sequence). The CDR3 extends over 14 amino acids. With V trimmed by 4 bases and J by 5 bases, 10 bases remained unmatched. The CDR3 bases are TGTGCCTGGAACCTCCGGAGACAGGGTGAGACCCAGTACTTC. Its translation is CAWNLRRQGETQYF.

The chain has TRBV18 and TRBJ1-6; no reliable D call. Trimming stripped 0 bases from V and 10 bases from J, with 7 bases between. The CDR3 is made up of 13 amino acids. The germline gives CDR1 KGHSH, CDR2 LQKENI. This CDR3 is CASSPPPGSPLHF. In nucleotides, the CDR3 is TGTGCCAGCTCACCACCACCAGGATCACCCCTCCACTTT.

This rearrangement joins TRBV6-5 to TRBJ2-7, with 10 bases lining up with TRBD1. Germline loops: CDR1 MNHEY, CDR2 SVGAGI. J lost 3 bases, V lost 6 bases, and 5 bases had no gene match. CDR3 length equals 14 residues. CDR3 region: CASSRGQGGYEQYF. DNA of the CDR3: TGTGCCAGCAGCCGAGGACAGGGGGGCTACGAGCAGTACTTC.

The chain recombines TRBV7-9 with TRBJ1-1; TRBD1 matches 7 bases. The V segment lost 6 bases and the J segment 5 bases; nucleotides outside the gene matches: 12. The CDR3 contains 15 residues. Per the germline V gene, CDR1 is SEHNR and CDR2 is FQNEAQ (reference sequence). DNA for the CDR3: TGTGCCAGCAGTCTTCGACAGGGTCTATGGACTGAAGCTTTCTTT. This translates into CASSLRQGLWTEAFF.

The chain is built from TRBV4-3 and TRBJ2-7; 8 bases fit TRBD2. This CDR3 is 16 amino acids long. The V gene end was trimmed by 4 bases and the J gene end by 4 bases; junction bases not matched to a gene: 12. In germline, CDR1 is LGHNA, CDR2 YSLEER. The CDR3 spells CASSLPPTSARYEQYF. In DNA form, the CDR3 reads TGCGCCAGCAGCCTCCCACCGACTAGCGCCCGATACGAGCAGTACTTC.

This chain links TRBV19 with TRBJ2-3, with unresolved D. Germline V gives CDR1 LNHDA, CDR2 SQIVND (reference sequence). Trimming removed 6 bases at V and 2 bases at J, with 18 bases between. CDR3 length equals 16 residues. The chain's CDR3 is CASRTLGRSSTDTQYF. In DNA, the CDR3 is TGTGCCAGTAGAACCCTGGGCAGAAGTTCCACAGATACGCAGTATTTT.